This entry describes one T cell receptor beta chain. J was trimmed by 4 bases and V by 3 bases; bases with no gene match: 19. The germline CDR1 and CDR2 sequences are MDHEN and SYDVKM. The CDR3 loop spans 19 amino acids. TCRdb's table, derived via immunoSEQ multiplex PCR, lists solely in-frame clones and lacks some. Altogether fewer than 100,000 clones are present, about nine tenths being singletons, with the ten largest covering 0.25% to 0.35%. This entry is derived from a study of technical replicates of blood from several donors. Sequencing was done on a sample of T cells isolated from PBMCs. The clonotype originates from a human donor in good health. This sequence joins TRBV28 and TRBJ2-5; 8 bases line up with TRBD2. The CDR3 DNA reads TGTGCCAGCAGTTTCAGGTTAGGACGGACTAGCCGGTTTGGAGAGACCCAGTACTTC. Translating it yields CASSFRLGRTSRFGETQYF.